This passage covers 19 T cell receptor beta chains from one sample sequenced in a study of T cell responses to AZD1222 COVID-19 vaccine. Generated by immunoSEQ multiplex PCR, the TCRdb table keeps only in-frame clones and is missing some. The sample records under 200,000 clones, 90% to 95% being singletons. This specimen consisted of peripheral blood, obtained on day 0 of AZD1222 vaccination. Receptors originate from an adult in good health.

The chain recombines TRBV19 with TRBJ1-2; D gene uncertain. The CDR3 has 12 amino acids. V was cut by 6 bases and J by 5 bases, with 10 bases left in between. Germline loops: CDR1 LNHDA, CDR2 SQIVND (reference sequence). The CDR3 region has the DNA TGTGCCAGTAGCCCTGGCGGGTATGGCTACACCTTC. This encodes CASSPGGYGYTF.

The chain couples TRBV7-8 to TRBJ2-1; a possible D gene is TRBD2 (6 bases). With 5 bases removed from V and 0 bases from J, the gap between germline ends came to 11 bases. The CDR3 runs to 15 residues. Germline V CDR1 and CDR2: SGHVS, FQNEAQ. The CDR3 protein is CASSRAGRSYNEQFF. In nucleotides, the CDR3 is TGTGCCAGCAGCCGAGCGGGCCGCTCCTACAATGAGCAGTTCTTC.

The chain joins TRBV3-1 (or the pseudogene TRBV3-2) to TRBJ2-7, with a tentative D call TRBD1 (6 bases). Germline CDR1 and CDR2: LGHDT and YNNKEL (reference sequence). Trimming shortened V by 4 bases and J by 5 bases, and 9 bases separated the two germline ends. This CDR3 spans 12 amino acids. This CDR3 is CASSLGTNEQYF. The CDR3 DNA reads TGTGCCAGCAGCCTTGGGACAAACGAGCAGTACTTC.

The chain recombines TRBV3-1 (or the pseudogene TRBV3-2) with TRBJ1-2, with D possibly TRBD1 on 6 matching bases. Trimming took 4 bases from V and 8 from J, leaving 17 bases between them. CDR1 is LGHDT, CDR2 YNNKEL, per germline (reference sequence). The CDR3 length is 14 residues. The CDR3 loop reads CASSPHGAGEGYTF. The CDR3 nucleotides read TGTGCCAGCAGCCCGCACGGAGCAGGGGAAGGCTACACCTTC.

The V gene is TRBV7-9, the J gene TRBJ1-1; 8 bases fit TRBD1. This CDR3 region has 13 residues. CDR1 and CDR2 from the germline V gene are SEHNR and FQNEAQ (reference sequence). V shed 1 base and J 8 bases; nucleotides not matched to a gene: 3. DNA for the CDR3: TGTGCCAGCAGCTTAGGGACAGGGCAAGAAGCTTTCTTT. Its translation is CASSLGTGQEAFF.

V is TRBV3-1 (or the pseudogene TRBV3-2) and J is TRBJ2-3; a weak D match, TRBD1 (6 bases). CDR3 size: 13 residues. CDR1 LGHDT and CDR2 YNNKEL come from the germline V gene (reference sequence). The V end lost 5 bases, the J end lost 5 bases, and 11 bases lay between the germline ends. CDR3 DNA sequence: TGTGCCAGCAGCTCCACCAGGGGAGATACGCAGTATTTT. Amino acid sequence: CASSSTRGDTQYF.

V gene TRBV18 combines with J gene TRBJ1-1; tentatively, D is TRBD1 (6 bases). Germline CDR1 KGHSH, CDR2 LQKENI. The CDR3 covers 15 residues. The germline V and J ends were trimmed by 3 bases and 1 base, with 12 bases remaining between them. CDR3 sequence (DNA): TGTGCCAGCTCACCCCGGGACACCAAGAACACTGAAGCTTTCTTT. This gives the protein CASSPRDTKNTEAFF.

The rearrangement uses TRBV18 and TRBJ2-7; TRBD1 matches at 7 bases. Unmatched junction bases numbered 4, after V lost 5 bases and J lost 6 bases. Germline loops: CDR1 KGHSH, CDR2 LQKENI. The CDR3 contains 12 residues. The DNA of the CDR3 is TGTGCCAGCTCATCCAACAGGGGCGAGCAGTACTTC. Protein: CASSSNRGEQYF.

The rearrangement joins TRBV24-1 to TRBJ2-3, with 11 bases lining up with TRBD1. The CDR3 is 16 amino acids. The germline V gene encodes CDR1 KGHDR and CDR2 SFDVKD. V shed 3 bases, J shed 3 bases, and the junction held 4 bases outside the gene matches. The CDR3 loop reads CATSDPGQGATDTQYF. The CDR3 coding sequence is TGTGCCACCAGTGATCCTGGACAGGGGGCGACAGATACGCAGTATTTT.

The V and J genes are TRBV10-2 and TRBJ2-1, with 7 bases aligning to TRBD2. J gave up 4 bases and V 3 bases, and 3 bases lay outside the gene matches. The CDR3 extends over 14 amino acids. CDR1 WSHSY and CDR2 SAAADI come from the germline V gene. Here the CDR3 reads CASSELAQYNEQFF. CDR3 DNA: TGCGCCAGCAGTGAACTAGCGCAATACAATGAGCAGTTCTTC.

The chain carries TRBV2 and TRBJ1-4, with 10 positions matching TRBD1. The CDR3 consists of 14 residues. Germline trimming cut 8 bases from V and 6 bases from J; bases unmatched to any gene: 6. Looked up from germline, CDR1 is SNHLY and CDR2 is FYNNEI. CDR3: CASLTGTGDEKLFF. For the CDR3, the DNA is TGTGCCAGCCTTACCGGGACAGGGGATGAAAAACTGTTTTTT. Combining the CDR3 with reference TRBV2 and TRBJ1-4 gives the whole variable domain EPEVTQTPSHQVTQMGQEVILRCVPISNHLYFYWYRQILGQKVEFLVSFYNNEISEKSEIFDDQFSVERPDGSNFTLKIRSTKLEDSAMYFCASLTGTGDEKLFFGSGTQLSVL.

J is TRBJ1-1 and V is TRBV6-5; D ambiguous. The CDR3 spans 13 residues. Trimming took off 0 bases at V and 9 bases at J, with 11 bases between the two ends. The germline CDR1 and CDR2 sequences are MNHEY and SVGAGI. The CDR3 here is CASSYSNPPKAFF. DNA for the CDR3: TGTGCCAGCAGTTACTCGAATCCCCCCAAAGCTTTCTTT.

The V call is TRBV19, the J call TRBJ1-5, with a possible D match to TRBD1 (5 bases). The germline gives CDR1 LNHDA, CDR2 SQIVND (reference sequence). The ends were cut back, 6 bases at V and 0 bases at J, with 15 bases in the middle. The CDR3 length is 16 residues. As DNA, the CDR3 is TGTGCCAGTAGCCTCTTCGAGGGGCATAGCAATCAGCCCCAGCATTTT. It is translated as CASSLFEGHSNQPQHF.

Here the CDR3 DNA reads TGTGCCAGTAGTACCCTAAACCGACTAGGAGGCACCGGGGAGCTGTTTTTT. This codes for CASSTLNRLGGTGELFF. The chain is built from TRBV19 and TRBJ2-2; possible D gene TRBD2, 6 bases. The CDR3 has 17 residues. Trimming stripped 4 bases from V and 4 bases from J, with 19 bases between. CDR1 is LNHDA, CDR2 SQIVND, per germline (reference sequence).

The V and J genes are TRBV5-6 and TRBJ1-6; a possible D gene is TRBD1 (5 bases). V was clipped by 5 bases and J by 7 bases, with 16 bases between them. CDR1 is SGHDT, CDR2 YYEEEE, per germline. This CDR3 is built from 15 residues. The CDR3 loop reads CASSLMGRANSPLHF. CDR3 DNA sequence: TGTGCCAGCAGTTTGATGGGGCGGGCCAATTCACCCCTCCACTTT.

The V and J genes are TRBV5-4 and TRBJ1-1; a weak D match, TRBD1 (6 bases). V dropped 4 bases and J dropped 0 bases, with 19 bases sitting between them. The germline V gene has CDR1 SGHNT and CDR2 YYREEE (reference sequence). This CDR3 comprises 17 residues. The CDR3 here is CASSIGPGGDMNTEAFF. In nucleotides, the CDR3 is TGTGCCAGCAGCATAGGTCCGGGCGGGGACATGAACACTGAAGCTTTCTTT.

The gene calls are TRBV12-3 or TRBV12-4 and TRBJ1-1, with TRBD1 as a possible D gene (5 bases). Trimming left V 7 bases short and J 0 bases short, with 9 bases between. This CDR3 has 13 amino acids. CDR3 amino acids: CASTTDMNTEAFF. CDR3 in DNA: TGTGCCAGCACCACGGACATGAACACTGAAGCTTTCTTT.

The genes are TRBV19 and TRBJ1-5; no clear D gene. V dropped 5 bases and J dropped 3 bases, with 14 bases sitting between them. From germline, CDR1 is LNHDA and CDR2 SQIVND (reference sequence). The CDR3 runs to 15 residues. CDR3 region: CASSSRGITNQPQHF. The CDR3 region has the DNA TGTGCCAGTAGTTCCCGGGGAATAACCAATCAGCCCCAGCATTTT.

This clone was counted once. This sequence joins TRBV6-5 and TRBJ2-1, with no clear D. The germline CDR1 and CDR2 sequences are MNHEY and SVGAGI. V lost 0 bases, J lost 3 bases, and 12 bases lay in between. The length of the CDR3 is 16 residues. CDR3 sequence: CASSYSSLYLYNEQFF. The CDR3, as DNA: TGTGCCAGCAGTTACTCGTCACTGTACCTCTACAATGAGCAGTTCTTC.